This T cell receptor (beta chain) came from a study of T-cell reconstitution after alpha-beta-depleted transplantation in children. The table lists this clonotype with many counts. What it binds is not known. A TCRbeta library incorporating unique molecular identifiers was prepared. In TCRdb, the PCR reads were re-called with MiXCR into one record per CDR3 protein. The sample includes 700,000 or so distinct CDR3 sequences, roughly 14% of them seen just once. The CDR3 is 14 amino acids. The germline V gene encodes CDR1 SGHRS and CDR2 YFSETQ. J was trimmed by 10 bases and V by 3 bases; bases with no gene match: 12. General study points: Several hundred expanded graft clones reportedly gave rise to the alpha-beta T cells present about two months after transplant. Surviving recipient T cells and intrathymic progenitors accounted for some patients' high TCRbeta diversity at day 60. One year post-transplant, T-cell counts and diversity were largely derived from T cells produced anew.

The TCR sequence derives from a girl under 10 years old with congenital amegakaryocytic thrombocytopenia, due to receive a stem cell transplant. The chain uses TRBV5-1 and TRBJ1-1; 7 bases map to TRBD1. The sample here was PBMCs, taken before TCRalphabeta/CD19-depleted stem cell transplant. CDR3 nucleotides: TGCGCCAGCAGCTCGACCCGACAGGGACGGGGAGCTTTCTTT. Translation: CASSSTRQGRGAFF.